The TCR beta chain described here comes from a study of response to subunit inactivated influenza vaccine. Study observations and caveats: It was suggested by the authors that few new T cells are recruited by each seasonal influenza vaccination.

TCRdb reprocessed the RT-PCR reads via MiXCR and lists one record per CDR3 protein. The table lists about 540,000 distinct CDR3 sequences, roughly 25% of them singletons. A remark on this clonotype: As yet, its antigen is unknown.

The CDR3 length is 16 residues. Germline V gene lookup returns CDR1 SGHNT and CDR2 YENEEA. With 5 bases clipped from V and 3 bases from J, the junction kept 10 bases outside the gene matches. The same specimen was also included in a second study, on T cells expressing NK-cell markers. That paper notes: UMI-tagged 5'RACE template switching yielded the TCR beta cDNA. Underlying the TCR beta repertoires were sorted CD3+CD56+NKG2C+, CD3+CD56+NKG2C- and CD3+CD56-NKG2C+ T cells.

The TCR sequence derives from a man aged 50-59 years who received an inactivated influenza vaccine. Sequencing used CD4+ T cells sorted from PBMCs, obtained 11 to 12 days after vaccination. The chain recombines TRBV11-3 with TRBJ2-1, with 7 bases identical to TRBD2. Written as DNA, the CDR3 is TGTGCCAGCAGCCCGGAGGGGCGGGAGATCTACAATGAGCAGTTCTTC. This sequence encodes CASSPEGREIYNEQFF. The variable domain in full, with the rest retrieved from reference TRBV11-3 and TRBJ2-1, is EAGVVQSPRYKIIEKKQPVAFWCNPISGHNTLYWYLQNLGQGPELLIRYENEEAVDDSQLPKDRFSAERLKGVDSTLKIQPAELGDSAVYLCASSPEGREIYNEQFFGPGTRLTVL.